This T cell receptor (beta chain) was recovered during a study of blood T cells in healthy people across ages. Together with a sample-barcoded 5' primer, a J-beta primer mix was included in a second PCR lasting roughly 6 to 12 cycles. TCRdb re-called the 5' RACE reads with MiXCR, one entry per CDR3 protein. The table includes approximately 670,000 distinct CDR3 sequences, 35% to 50% detected once. Germline loops: CDR1 DFQATT, CDR2 SNEGSKA (reference sequence). CDR3 length: 14 residues. Per sample, extraction of total RNA gave at least 6 micrograms in every case. The sample holds a few counts of this clonotype.

The rearrangement joins TRBV20-1 to TRBJ2-3, with D maybe TRBD1 (5 bases). What was sequenced was blood. The TCR was taken from a man aged 80 or over in good health. The CDR3 DNA is TGCACCGCAGGTTTCCAGGGAAGCACAGATACGCAGTATTTT. Protein: CTAGFQGSTDTQYF.